This T cell receptor (beta chain) appears in the sequencing data of a study of blood T cell repertoires in COVID-19. About the research overall: Donors in the United States, Italy and Spain gave samples during acute or convalescent COVID-19. In each case, the material was cDNA or gDNA derived from T cells, B-cell-depleted T cells, or PBMCs.

The count of this clone is one. V lost 8 bases, J lost 0 bases, and 7 bases stayed unmatched. In germline, CDR1 is WNHNN, CDR2 SYGVQD (reference sequence). The CDR3 extends over 15 amino acids. The table came from immunoSEQ multiplex PCR; TCRdb's copy has only in-frame clones and leaves some out. This sample has 290,000 or so clones, with around 90% found just once. This chain links TRBV10-1 with TRBJ1-3; TRBD1 matches 7 bases. The source is a man aged 18 to 30 with active or convalescent COVID-19. Material: peripheral blood. DNA of the CDR3: TGCGCCAGCGGAGACAGGGTCGGCTCTGGAAACACCATATATTTT. This gives the protein CASGDRVGSGNTIYF.